The rows below give T cell receptor beta chains drawn from one sample of a study of naive and memory T cell subsets. TCRdb reprocessed the UMI-ligation and nested PCR reads via MiXCR and lists one record per CDR3 protein. In the table there are 85,000 or so distinct CDR3 sequences, approximately 10% of which are singletons. What was sequenced was naive CD8+ T cells from blood. The receptors were sampled from a human donor in good health. Both conserved end residues are part of each CDR3. The order of the fields is clone size, D gene, J gene, V gene, CDR3 protein, CDR3 DNA. The D gene is left open where the match is weak. A clone size is listed for some rows: how often the clone was seen (once, few, many), or a class if it is expanded.

NA	NA	TRBJ2-7	TRBV5-8	CASSLFAGTEQYF	TGTGCCAGCAGCTTGTTCGCAGGGACCGAGCAGTACTTC
NA	NA	TRBJ1-2	TRBV12-3/TRBV12-4	CASSPGRPETYGYTF	TGTGCCAGCAGTCCCGGGAGACCGGAAACCTATGGCTACACCTTC
NA	TRBD1	TRBJ1-4	TRBV7-9	CASSRTGQGPAGNEKLFF	TGTGCCAGCAGCCGAACGGGACAGGGACCGGCTGGTAATGAAAAACTGTTTTTT
many	NA	TRBJ2-1	TRBV24-1	CATSDRRGNEQFF	TGTGCCACCAGTGATAGACGGGGGAATGAGCAGTTCTTC
many	TRBD2	TRBJ2-5	TRBV7-2	CASSTGGRLAEETQYF	TGTGCCAGCAGCACTGGGGGCAGACTAGCGGAAGAGACCCAGTACTTC
many	NA	TRBJ2-1	TRBV5-6	CASSLWRWEDTYNEQFF	TGTGCCAGCAGCTTGTGGCGGTGGGAGGATACCTACAATGAGCAGTTCTTC
many	TRBD2	TRBJ2-7	TRBV12-3/TRBV12-4	CASSLAGGGYEQYF	TGTGCCAGCAGCTTAGCGGGAGGTGGGTACGAGCAGTACTTC
few	NA	TRBJ2-7	TRBV6-2/TRBV6-3	CASSPASSYEQYF	TGTGCCAGCTCCCCGGCGAGCTCCTACGAGCAGTACTTC
few	TRBD2	TRBJ2-3	TRBV28	CASRWTSGSLDTQYF	TGTGCCAGCAGATGGACTAGCGGGAGTCTGGATACGCAGTATTTT
few	NA	TRBJ2-2	TRBV24-1	CATSGEWGENTGELFF	TGTGCCACCAGTGGGGAGTGGGGAGAGAACACCGGGGAGCTGTTTTTT
few	NA	TRBJ2-1	TRBV4-2	CASSQFAVRDNEQFF	TGTGCCAGCAGCCAATTCGCAGTCCGGGACAATGAGCAGTTCTTC
many	NA	TRBJ2-5	TRBV27	CASSFLGEETQYF	TGTGCCAGCAGTTTCCTGGGTGAGGAGACCCAGTACTTC
many	NA	TRBJ2-3	TRBV6-5	CASTADRPTDTQYF	TGTGCCAGCACCGCCGACAGGCCCACAGATACGCAGTATTTT
few	NA	TRBJ2-7	TRBV7-9	CASSLAGRNYEQYF	TGTGCCAGCAGCTTAGCAGGCAGAAACTACGAGCAGTACTTC
NA	NA	TRBJ2-1	TRBV20-1	CSARDPEVNEQFF	TGCAGTGCTCGGGACCCCGAGGTGAATGAGCAGTTCTTC
few	NA	TRBJ2-7	TRBV13	CASSLEGEGRFPYEQYF	TGTGCCAGCAGCTTAGAGGGCGAAGGCCGGTTCCCCTACGAGCAGTACTTC
many	NA	TRBJ1-2	TRBV29-1	CSVPLGDYYGYTF	TGCAGCGTTCCGCTGGGGGATTATTATGGCTACACCTTC
few	TRBD2	TRBJ2-7	TRBV2	CASSEFSMRLAGGDEQYF	TGTGCCAGCAGTGAATTTTCTATGAGACTAGCGGGAGGAGACGAGCAGTACTTC
few	NA	TRBJ2-1	TRBV13	CASSLEAGPWDEQFF	TGTGCCAGCAGCTTAGAGGCAGGGCCTTGGGATGAGCAGTTCTTC
many	TRBD2	TRBJ2-1	TRBV29-1	CSVEGLAGWRYSYNEQFF	TGCAGCGTTGAAGGGCTAGCGGGATGGCGATACTCCTACAATGAGCAGTTCTTC
few	NA	TRBJ1-2	TRBV20-1	CSARDTERPNYGYTF	TGCAGTGCTAGGGACACCGAAAGACCTAACTATGGCTACACCTTC
many	TRBD1	TRBJ2-5	TRBV20-1	CGITGTGLETQYF	TGCGGAATCACCGGGACAGGGCTTGAGACCCAGTACTTC
many	TRBD2	TRBJ2-3	TRBV20-1	CSASSLGTSGRKDTQYF	TGCAGTGCTAGTTCTTTAGGGACTAGCGGGAGGAAAGATACGCAGTATTTT
few	TRBD2	TRBJ2-1	TRBV7-6	CASTQLLAGEGGNEQFF	TGTGCCAGCACCCAATTACTAGCGGGAGAGGGGGGGAATGAGCAGTTCTTC
many	NA	TRBJ1-1	TRBV20-1	CSAFGGLNTEAFF	TGCAGTGCTTTTGGAGGGCTGAACACTGAAGCTTTCTTT
few	NA	TRBJ2-6	TRBV27	CASSDRDFQSGANVLTF	TGTGCCAGCAGCGATCGGGACTTTCAGTCTGGGGCCAACGTCCTGACTTTC
many	TRBD2	TRBJ2-7	TRBV10-3	CAIRSGSAGEQYF	TGTGCCATCAGGAGCGGGAGTGCTGGGGAGCAGTACTTC
many	TRBD2	TRBJ2-6	TRBV7-9	CASSLAQTSSSPLANVLTF	TGTGCCAGCAGCTTAGCGCAGACTAGCAGCAGTCCTCTGGCCAACGTCCTGACTTTC
NA	NA	TRBJ1-1	TRBV27	CASSSSGNTEAFF	TGTGCCAGCTCGTCATCCGGGAACACTGAAGCTTTCTTT
NA	NA	TRBJ1-1	TRBV2	CAFPGRDTEAFF	TGTGCCTTCCCGGGAAGGGACACTGAAGCTTTCTTT
NA	TRBD2	TRBJ2-7	TRBV12-3/TRBV12-4	CASSFDGRHYEQYF	TGTGCCAGCAGTTTTGACGGGAGGCACTACGAGCAGTACTTC
NA	NA	TRBJ1-5	TRBV6-2/TRBV6-3	CASSLLDTQHF	TGTGCCAGCAGTTTATTGGATACGCAGCATTTT
many	NA	TRBJ2-2	TRBV10-3	CAISGWQTTNTGELFF	TGTGCCATCAGTGGGTGGCAAACTACGAACACCGGGGAGCTGTTTTTT
many	NA	TRBJ1-5	TRBV15	CATSRDETGNQPQHF	TGTGCCACCAGCAGAGATGAGACAGGAAATCAGCCCCAGCATTTT
NA	NA	TRBJ2-7	TRBV5-4	CASSLATGEQYF	TGTGCCAGCAGCTTGGCCACAGGAGAGCAGTACTTC
many	NA	TRBJ1-2	TRBV19	CASSLGGVYGYTF	TGTGCCAGTAGCTTGGGAGGAGTCTATGGCTACACCTTC
many	NA	TRBJ2-7	TRBV29-1	CSANAGTGHEQYF	TGCAGCGCAAACGCCGGGACCGGCCACGAGCAGTACTTC
few	NA	TRBJ1-3	TRBV11-1	CASRSGGNTIYF	TGTGCCAGCAGATCCGGAGGAAACACCATATATTTT
many	TRBD1	TRBJ2-3	TRBV7-8	CASSPTGYTDTQYF	TGTGCCAGCAGCCCGACAGGGTACACAGATACGCAGTATTTT
many	NA	TRBJ2-1	TRBV19	CASSTAPYNEQFF	TGTGCCAGTAGTACAGCCCCTTACAATGAGCAGTTCTTC
NA	NA	TRBJ2-3	TRBV28	CASKGRPRPTQYF	TGTGCCAGCAAGGGCAGGCCAAGGCCGACGCAGTATTTT
NA	TRBD2	TRBJ2-7	TRBV6-5	CASSYREPVGRDAYEQYF	TGTGCCAGCAGTTACAGGGAACCTGTCGGGAGGGATGCCTACGAGCAGTACTTC
few	NA	TRBJ2-7	TRBV28	CASSPGPMRQYF	TGTGCCAGCAGTCCCGGGCCGATGCGGCAGTACTTC
many	TRBD1	TRBJ2-5	TRBV3-1	CASSQDPGTGVQETQYF	TGTGCCAGCAGCCAAGACCCAGGGACAGGGGTACAAGAGACCCAGTACTTC
few	TRBD2	TRBJ2-7	TRBV29-1	CSVEIAGASYEQYF	TGCAGCGTTGAGATAGCGGGAGCTTCCTACGAGCAGTACTTC
few	TRBD1	TRBJ2-5	TRBV5-4	CASSPGQGFQETQYF	TGTGCCAGCAGCCCGGGACAGGGATTCCAAGAGACCCAGTACTTC